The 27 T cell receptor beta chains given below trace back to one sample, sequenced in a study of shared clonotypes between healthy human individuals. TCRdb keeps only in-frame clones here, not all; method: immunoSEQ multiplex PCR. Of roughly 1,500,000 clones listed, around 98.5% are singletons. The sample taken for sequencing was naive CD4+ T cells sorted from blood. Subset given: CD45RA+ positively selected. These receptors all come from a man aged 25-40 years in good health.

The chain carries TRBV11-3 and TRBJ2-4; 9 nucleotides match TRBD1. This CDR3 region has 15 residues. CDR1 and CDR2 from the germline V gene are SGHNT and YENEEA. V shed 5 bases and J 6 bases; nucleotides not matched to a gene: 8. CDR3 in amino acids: CASSQGTGRRNIQYF. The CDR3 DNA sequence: TGTGCCAGCAGCCAGGGGACAGGGAGAAGAAACATTCAGTACTTC.

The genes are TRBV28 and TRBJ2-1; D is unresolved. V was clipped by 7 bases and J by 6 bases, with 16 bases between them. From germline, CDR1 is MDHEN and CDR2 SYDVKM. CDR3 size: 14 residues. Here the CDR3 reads CASIRYLTGNEQFF. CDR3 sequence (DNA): TGTGCCAGCATCCGGTACCTTACGGGCAATGAGCAGTTCTTC.

CDR3: CASSKSGLAGVLTGELFF. The CDR3 coding sequence is TGTGCCAGCAGTAAGTCGGGACTAGCAGGTGTCCTTACCGGGGAGCTGTTTTTT. This chain links TRBV27 with TRBJ2-2; 9 bases map to TRBD2. The germline V gene encodes CDR1 MNHEY and CDR2 SMNVEV (reference sequence). Trimming cost V 5 bases and J 5 bases; bases outside gene matches: 15. This CDR3 has 18 residues.

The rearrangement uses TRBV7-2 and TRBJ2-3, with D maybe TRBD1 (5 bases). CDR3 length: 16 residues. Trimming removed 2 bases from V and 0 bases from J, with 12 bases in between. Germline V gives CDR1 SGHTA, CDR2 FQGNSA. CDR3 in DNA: TGTGCCAGCAGCTTACAGGGTCTCCTGAGCACAGATACGCAGTATTTT. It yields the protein CASSLQGLLSTDTQYF.

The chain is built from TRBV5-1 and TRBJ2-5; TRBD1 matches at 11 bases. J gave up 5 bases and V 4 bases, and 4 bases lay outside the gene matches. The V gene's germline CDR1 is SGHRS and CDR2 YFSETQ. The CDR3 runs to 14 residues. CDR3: CASSGQGAGETQYF. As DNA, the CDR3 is TGCGCCAGCAGCGGACAGGGGGCAGGGGAGACCCAGTACTTC.

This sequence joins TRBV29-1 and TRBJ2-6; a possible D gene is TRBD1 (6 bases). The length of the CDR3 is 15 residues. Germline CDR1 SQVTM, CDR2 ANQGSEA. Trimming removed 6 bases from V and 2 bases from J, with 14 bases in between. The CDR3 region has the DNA TGCAGCGTAGCCACAGGGTCGGCTGGGGCCAACGTCCTGACTTTC. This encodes CSVATGSAGANVLTF.

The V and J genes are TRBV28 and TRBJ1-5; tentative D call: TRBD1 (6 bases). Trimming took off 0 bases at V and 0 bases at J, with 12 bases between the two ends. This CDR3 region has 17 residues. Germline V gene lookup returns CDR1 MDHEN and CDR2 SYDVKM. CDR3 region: CASSLWQGIGSNQPQHF. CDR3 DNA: TGTGCCAGCAGTTTATGGCAGGGGATAGGTAGCAATCAGCCCCAGCATTTT.

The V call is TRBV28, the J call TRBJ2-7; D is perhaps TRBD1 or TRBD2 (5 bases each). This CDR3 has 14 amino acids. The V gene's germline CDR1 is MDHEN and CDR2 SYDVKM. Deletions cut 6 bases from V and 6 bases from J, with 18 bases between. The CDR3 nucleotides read TGTGCCAGCAGGCCAGGGAGACTAAAAGGCGAGCAGTACTTC. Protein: CASRPGRLKGEQYF.

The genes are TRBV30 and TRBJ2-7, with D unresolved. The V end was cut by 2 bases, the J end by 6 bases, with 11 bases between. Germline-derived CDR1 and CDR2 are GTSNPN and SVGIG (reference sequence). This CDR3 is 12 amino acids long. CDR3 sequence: CAWSPVRGEQYF. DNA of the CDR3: TGTGCCTGGAGTCCGGTTCGCGGCGAGCAGTACTTC.

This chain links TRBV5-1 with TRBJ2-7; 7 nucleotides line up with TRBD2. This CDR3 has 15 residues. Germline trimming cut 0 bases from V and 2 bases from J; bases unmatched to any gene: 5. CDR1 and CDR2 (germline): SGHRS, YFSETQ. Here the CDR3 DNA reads TGCGCCAGCAGCTTGGGGGCGGGAGTAACCTACGAGCAGTACTTC. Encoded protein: CASSLGAGVTYEQYF.

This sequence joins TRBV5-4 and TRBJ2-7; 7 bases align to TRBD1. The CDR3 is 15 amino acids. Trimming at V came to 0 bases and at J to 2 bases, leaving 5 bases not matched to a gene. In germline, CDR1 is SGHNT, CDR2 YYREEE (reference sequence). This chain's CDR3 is CASSLGQGRAYEQYF. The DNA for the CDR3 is TGTGCCAGCAGCTTGGGACAGGGTAGGGCCTACGAGCAGTACTTC.

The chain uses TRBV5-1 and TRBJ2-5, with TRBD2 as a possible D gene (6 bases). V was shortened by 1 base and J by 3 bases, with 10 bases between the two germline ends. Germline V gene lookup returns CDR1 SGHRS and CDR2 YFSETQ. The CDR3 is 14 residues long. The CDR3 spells CASSLMIAEETQYF. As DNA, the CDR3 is TGCGCCAGCAGCTTGATGATAGCGGAAGAGACCCAGTACTTC.

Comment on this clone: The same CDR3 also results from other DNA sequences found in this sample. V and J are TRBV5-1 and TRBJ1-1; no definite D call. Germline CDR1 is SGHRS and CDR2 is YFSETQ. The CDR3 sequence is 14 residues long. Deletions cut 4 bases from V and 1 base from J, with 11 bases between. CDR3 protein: CASSLSPGNTEAFF. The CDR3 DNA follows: TGCGCCAGCAGCCTATCCCCCGGGAACACTGAAGCTTTCTTT.

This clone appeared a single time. Here the CDR3 reads CASSLVAKGTYEQYF. The DNA for the CDR3 is TGTGCCAGCAGCTTAGTGGCGAAAGGAACCTACGAGCAGTACTTC. The chain links TRBV7-8 to TRBJ2-7, with no clear D. This CDR3 region has 15 residues. Germline values: CDR1 SGHVS, CDR2 FQNEAQ. Trimming cost V 1 base and J 2 bases, with 12 bases left between them.

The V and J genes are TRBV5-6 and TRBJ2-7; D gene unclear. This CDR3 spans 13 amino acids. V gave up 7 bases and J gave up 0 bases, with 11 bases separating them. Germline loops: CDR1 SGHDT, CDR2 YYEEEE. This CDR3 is CASGELGSYEQYF. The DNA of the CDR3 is TGTGCCAGCGGAGAACTTGGCTCCTACGAGCAGTACTTC.

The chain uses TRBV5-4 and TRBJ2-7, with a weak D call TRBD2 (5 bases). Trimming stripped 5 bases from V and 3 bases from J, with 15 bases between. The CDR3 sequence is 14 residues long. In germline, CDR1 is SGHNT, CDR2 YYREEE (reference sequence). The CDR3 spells CASSTLVGGYEQYF. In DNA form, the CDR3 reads TGTGCCAGCAGTACCTTAGTAGGAGGCTACGAGCAGTACTTC.

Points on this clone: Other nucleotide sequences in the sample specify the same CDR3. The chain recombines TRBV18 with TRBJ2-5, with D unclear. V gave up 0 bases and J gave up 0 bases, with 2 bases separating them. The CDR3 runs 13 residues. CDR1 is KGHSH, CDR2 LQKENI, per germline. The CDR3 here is CASSPPNQETQYF. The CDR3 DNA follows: TGTGCCAGCTCACCACCAAACCAAGAGACCCAGTACTTC.

The CDR3 bases are TGTGCCAGCAGCGTTGGAGGGACAGGGTGGGCCGGGGAGCTGTTTTTT. This sequence encodes CASSVGGTGWAGELFF. V gene TRBV5-4 combines with J gene TRBJ2-2; 9 nucleotides agree with TRBD1. CDR1 SGHNT and CDR2 YYREEE come from the germline V gene (reference sequence). The CDR3 has 16 amino acids. J was trimmed by 6 bases and V by 4 bases; bases with no gene match: 10.

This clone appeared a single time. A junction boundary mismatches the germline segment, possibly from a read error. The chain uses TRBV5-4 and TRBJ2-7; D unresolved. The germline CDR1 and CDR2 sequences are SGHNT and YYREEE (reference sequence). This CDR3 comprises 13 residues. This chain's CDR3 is CASSLPGPYKQYF. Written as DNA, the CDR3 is TGTGCCAGCAGCTTACCGGGTCCCTACAAGCAGTACTTC.

The CDR3 region has the DNA TGTGCCAGCAGCGTAGCTGGGCGGGAGGGAGCAGATACGCAGTATTTT. This gives the protein CASSVAGREGADTQYF. The chain couples TRBV9 to TRBJ2-3, with 9 bases identical to TRBD2. The CDR3 contains 16 residues. CDR1 is SGDLS and CDR2 is YYNGEE in the germline V gene. V lost 0 bases to trimming and J lost 4 bases; unmatched junction nucleotides: 6.

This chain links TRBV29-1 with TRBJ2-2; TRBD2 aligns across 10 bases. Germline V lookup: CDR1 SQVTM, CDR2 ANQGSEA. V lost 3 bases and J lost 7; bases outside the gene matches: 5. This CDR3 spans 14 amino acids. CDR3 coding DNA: TGCAGCGTTGATCCTCTAGCGGGAGACGGGGAGCTGTTTTTT. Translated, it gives CSVDPLAGDGELFF.

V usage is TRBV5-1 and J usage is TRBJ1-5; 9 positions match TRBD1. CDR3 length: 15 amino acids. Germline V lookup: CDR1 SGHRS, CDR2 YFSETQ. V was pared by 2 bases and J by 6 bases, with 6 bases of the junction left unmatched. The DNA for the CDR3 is TGCGCCAGCAGCTTCCTACAGGGGGCCGGTCAGCCCCAGCATTTT. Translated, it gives CASSFLQGAGQPQHF.

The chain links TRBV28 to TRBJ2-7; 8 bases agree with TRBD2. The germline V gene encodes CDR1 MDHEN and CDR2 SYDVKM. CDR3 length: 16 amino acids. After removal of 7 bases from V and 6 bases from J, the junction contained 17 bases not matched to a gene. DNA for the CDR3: TGTGCCAGCACCTTAGGTGCGGGACTAGGGTTTCGCGAGCAGTACTTC. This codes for CASTLGAGLGFREQYF. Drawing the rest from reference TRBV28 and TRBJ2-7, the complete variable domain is DVKVTQSSRYLVKRTGEKVFLECVQDMDHENMFWYRQDPGLGLRLIYFSYDVKMKEKGDIPEGYSVSREKKERFSLILESASTNQTSMYLCASTLGAGLGFREQYFGPGTRLTVT.

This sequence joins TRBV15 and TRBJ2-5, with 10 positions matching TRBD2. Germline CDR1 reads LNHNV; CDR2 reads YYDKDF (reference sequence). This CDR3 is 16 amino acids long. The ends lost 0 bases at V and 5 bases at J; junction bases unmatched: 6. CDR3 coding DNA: TGTGCCACCAGCAGAGATTCTAGCGGGAGTTCTGAGACCCAGTACTTC. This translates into CATSRDSSGSSETQYF.

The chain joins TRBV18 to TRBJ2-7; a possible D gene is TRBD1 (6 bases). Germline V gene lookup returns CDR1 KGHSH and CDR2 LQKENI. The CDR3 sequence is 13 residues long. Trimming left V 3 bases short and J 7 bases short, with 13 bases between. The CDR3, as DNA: TGTGCCAGCTCACCTTACAGGGCTCTGGAGCAGTACTTC. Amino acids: CASSPYRALEQYF.

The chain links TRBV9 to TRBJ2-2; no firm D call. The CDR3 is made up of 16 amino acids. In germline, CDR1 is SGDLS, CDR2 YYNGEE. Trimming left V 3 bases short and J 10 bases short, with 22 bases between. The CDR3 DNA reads TGTGCCAGCAGCGGGACCACCCCAACTCTCCGTGAGGAGCTGTTTTTT. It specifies CASSGTTPTLREELFF. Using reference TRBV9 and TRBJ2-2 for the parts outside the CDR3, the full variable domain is DSGVTQTPKHLITATGQRVTLRCSPRSGDLSVYWYQQSLDQGLQFLIQYYNGEERAKGNILERFSAQQFPDLHSELNLSSLELGDSALYFCASSGTTPTLREELFFGEGSRLTVL.

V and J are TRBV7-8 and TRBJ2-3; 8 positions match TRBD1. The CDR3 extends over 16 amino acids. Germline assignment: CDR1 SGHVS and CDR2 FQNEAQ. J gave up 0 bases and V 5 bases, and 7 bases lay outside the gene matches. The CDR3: CASSTYRGSSTDTQYF. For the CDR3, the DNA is TGTGCCAGCAGCACCTACAGGGGGTCTAGCACAGATACGCAGTATTTT.